A single T cell receptor beta chain is shown here with its context. The antigen it binds to is not known. Qualities for individual bases were not recorded, and no much larger clone is one base off. The protocol used for the library was the immunoSEQ multiplex PCR assay. For the multiplex PCR, a mixture combining 60 forward primers for TCR Vbeta segments and 13 reverse primers for TCR Jbeta segments was used. A multiplex PCR assay on genomic DNA amplified the CDR3 region of rearranged TCR beta genes. On the Illumina HiSeq System, the amplified TCR beta libraries were sequenced as 87-base-pair reads. The original methods were these. A later analysis counted around 72 million unique TCR beta chains across the 550 to 750 repertoires, and approximately 11 million of these chains were shared by at least two donors. Raw reads were error-corrected and collapsed into unique sequences by a nearest-neighbor algorithm in which closely related sequences were merged to remove PCR and sequencing errors. To assign V, D and J gene segments, CDR3 sequences were aligned to IMGT reference sequences. Each retained sequence needed at least a six-nucleotide match to both a V gene segment and a J gene segment. Rearrangements were classified as productive when the CDR3 lacked stop codons and remained in frame with V and J, and all other rearrangements were classified as non-productive. Following IMGT convention, CDR3 was defined as the stretch from the second conserved V-encoded cysteine up to the conserved J-encoded phenylalanine. In an earlier analysis of roughly 610 of the donors, sequences lacking an unambiguous match to a single V gene segment were excluded. In an earlier analysis of several hundred of the donors, V segments were called functional above 56.7% productive rearrangements and were called segregating when the between-donor standard deviation exceeded 5%. A statistical classification framework was built for diagnosing cytomegalovirus status from the catalog of TCR beta chain sequences. A later analysis assigned V and J genes by comparing TCR nucleotide sequences with IMGT/GENE-DB human TR gene sequences. The TCRdist pipeline was used in a later analysis to assign CDR3 sequences and most-parsimonious VDJ recombination scenarios. A later analysis defined each TCR beta chain by its CDR3 amino acid sequence plus V-gene family, and excluded reads lacking a unique V-gene family. In a later analysis, fewer than 600 highly shared, low-generation-probability nucleotide sequences were removed to address suspected cross-contamination and a sequencing artifact. In a later analysis, a clonal expansion index was calculated for each public chain from normalized within-repertoire ranks of inferred template counts. In a later analysis, generation probabilities were computed with a VDJ recombination model fitted to out-of-frame rearrangements, and the resulting probabilities were checked against IGoR. In a later analysis, hypergeometric tests were used to score TCR-TCR, TCR-HLA and TCR-CMV co-occurrence, with a repertoire-size bias correction applied to TCR pairs. A later analysis estimated false discovery rates by permuting HLA or CMV assignments 20 times. In a later analysis, co-occurring TCRs were grouped using DBSCAN, with TCRdist sequence similarity added in when clustering inside HLA-allele-positive subsets. Repertoires with fewer than 30,000 or more than 120,000 public chains, plus five repertoires with anomalous nucleotide sharing, were excluded from co-occurrence clustering. TCRdb carries this immuneACCESS record with in-frame sequences only. Its versions omit some clonotypes, under half of them owing to an unresolved V gene in the studies checked, with the rest unexplained. V and J calls and clone size are as listed in that table; D and trimming were resolved from the DNA. This sample comprises about 65,000 clones, about 78% of them detected only once. Roughly 3.1% of the sample lies in the top ten.

This specimen comes from a study of cytomegalovirus exposure and HLA in healthy donors (dated by TCRdb to 2016 to 2017). Context from the whole study: According to an earlier analysis of around 600 of the donors, roughly 180 million T cells yielded 95 million to 140 million unique TCR beta sequences and 276 Gb of sequence data. An early release that covered some 640 HLA-typed donors contained approximately 300 gigabases of sequencing data and 80 million or so unique TCR sequences. Of the roughly 400 genotyped donors, over 65% fell in the genetic ancestry cluster associated with self-reported Caucasian donors. The study aimed to test whether signatures of past pathogen exposure could be identified by cataloging public T cell receptors. The T cell repertoires of some 670 subjects were profiled by immunosequencing and related to cytomegalovirus serostatus. A separate validation cohort of over a hundred different subjects was used in addition to the 666-subject first cohort. High-throughput TCR immunosequencing, statistical association of individual TCRs with disease status, and machine learning were combined to predict cytomegalovirus infection status. In a later analysis, previously published TCR beta repertoires from several hundred donors were re-analyzed and high-resolution HLA genotyping was added so that TCR occurrence patterns could be studied. The later analysis used no new phenotypic data to find candidate immune exposures, relying instead on TCR beta sequences and their occurrence across donors. In an earlier analysis of a few hundred of the donors, high-throughput TCR beta sequencing was used to judge whether each TCR beta V gene segment behaved as functional or pseudogenic. Donor age, sex, ethnicity and CMV serostatus were collected together with the repertoire data. A later genetic analysis used genome-wide SNP genotypes for about three fifths of the roughly 700 donors, treating that subset as a discovery cohort. All discovery cohort repertoires had been generated using a single sequencing platform. HLA typing covered class I and class II loci at four-digit resolution. Typing coverage varied by locus: roughly 629-630 donors for A, B, C, DRB1 and DQB1; roughly 520 for DQA1; about 590 for DPA1; under 490 for DPB1. A few DR-DQ haplotypes were handled as single units for association and clustering because linkage in the cohort was strong. Across 398 genotyped donors of the cohort, an average of roughly 230,000 unique TCR beta nucleotide sequences per donor were sequenced, and about a sixth of those sequences were non-productive. Paper-wide results and their limitations: In a later analysis, TCR association rates were found to vary across HLA loci, with the most associated TCRs seen for DRB1 alleles and the fewest for HLA-C alleles. Assigning TCR associations to individual alleles was difficult when HLA alleles, especially DR and DQ, strongly co-occurred. A later analysis found that HLA-associated TCR beta chains were more clonally expanded and had lower generation probabilities than equally common non-associated chains. CMV serostatus was the only immune exposure information available for the cohort. In this cohort, only TCR beta chains were sequenced, and detectable features were limited by the absence of alpha or paired-chain data. In a later analysis, most CMV-associated TCR beta chains were found to appear HLA-restricted, with HLA associations seemingly driven largely by CMV exposure. In a later genetic analysis, fewer N-insertions in productive TCRs were reported among donors in an Asian-associated ancestry cluster than the roughly 700-donor mean. Sequencing depth was assumed to be roughly uniform across donors in the presence/absence analyses, though that assumption may not hold. In a later analysis, several top co-occurrence clusters were reported to appear linked to parvovirus B19, influenza, CMV and Epstein-Barr virus. A further reported finding was that TCR beta sequences accurately predicted the HLA-A and HLA-B alleles for most subjects in the first cohort. In a later analysis, some 18,000 TCR beta sequences were associated with specific HLA alleles at a false discovery rate of 0.05. Because HLA typing was unavailable for some donors at each locus, only the typed subset was used in association tests. A few of the identified cytomegalovirus-associated TCR beta chains were confirmed in vitro to be specific for cytomegalovirus antigens. A cluster of highly shared sequence variants was judged likely to represent a technical artifact of the sequencing pipeline. Most TCR sequences were observed very rarely across donors, whereas some public TCRs were present in many individuals. Correlated functional status among segregating V segments might reflect linkage disequilibrium, but an unknown experimental factor could not be ruled out. The authors suggested that the approach could potentially be generalized to other disease states and immunological phenotypes. The study gave a list of some 150 TCR beta chains associated with cytomegalovirus. V-gene and J-gene trimming of TCR beta chains was associated with a missense DCLRE1C variant in a later genetic analysis, and the association was replicated in an independent cohort. Some IMGT-functional V segments, including TRBV6-2 and TRBV6-3, could not be distinguished by the 87-base-pair reads and were therefore excluded. In both the original and validation cohorts, the classifier was reported to diagnose cytomegalovirus status with high specificity and sensitivity. Over 15 rarely observed V segments, including chromosome 9 orphons, were excluded from the earlier analysis of some 590 of the donors because counts were too low. In an earlier analysis of under 600 of the donors, most TCR beta V segments were observed in productive rearrangements about 90% or about 30% of the time, broadly matching IMGT annotations.

The cysteine opens and the phenylalanine closes a CDR3 of 19 amino acids. Only CDR3 DNA is held: 57 bases, read in frame from base 1. CDR1 MDHEN and CDR2 SYDVKM are derived from the germline V gene. V and J are trimmed by 5 bases and 6 bases, and the gene matches miss 21 bases of the junction. In total, 666 healthy bone marrow donors made up the cohort. At the time of sampling, every cohort member was nominally healthy, though immune exposures that went unrecorded were likely present. The donor tested CMV seropositive and was one of the 289 seropositive cohort members. A peripheral blood sample was provided by each donor, and peripheral blood mononuclear cells were used for TCR beta sequencing. The Qiagen DNeasy Blood Extraction Kit was used to extract genomic DNA from the blood cell samples.

The rearranged chain carries TRBV28 and TRBJ2-1; TRBD2 aligns with 8 central bases. The sequencing input was PBMCs. This sequence was found in a girl between 5 and 17 years old in good health and CMV-seropositive. The CDR3 loop reads CASSADGTRVSRQVNEQFF. The sequenced DNA: TGTGCCAGCAGTGCAGACGGGACTAGGGTGAGTCGTCAGGTCAATGAGCAGTTCTTC. With all but the CDR3 taken from the reference TRBV28 and TRBJ2-1 genes, the full variable domain is: DVKVTQSSRYLVKRTGEKVFLECVQDMDHENMFWYRQDPGLGLRLIYFSYDVKMKEKGDIPEGYSVSREKKERFSLILESASTNQTSMYLCASSADGTRVSRQVNEQFFGPGTRLTVL.